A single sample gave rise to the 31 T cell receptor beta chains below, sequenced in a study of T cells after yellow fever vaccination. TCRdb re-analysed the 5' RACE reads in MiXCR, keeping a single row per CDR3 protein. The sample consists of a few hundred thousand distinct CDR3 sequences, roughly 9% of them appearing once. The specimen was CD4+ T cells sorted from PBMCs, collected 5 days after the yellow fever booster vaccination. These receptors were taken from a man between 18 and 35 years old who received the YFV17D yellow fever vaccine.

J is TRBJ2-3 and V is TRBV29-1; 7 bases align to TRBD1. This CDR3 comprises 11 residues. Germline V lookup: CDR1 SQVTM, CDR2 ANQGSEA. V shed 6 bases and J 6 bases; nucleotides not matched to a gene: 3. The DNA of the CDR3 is TGCAGCGTAACAGGGGCGGATACGCAGTATTTT. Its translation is CSVTGADTQYF.

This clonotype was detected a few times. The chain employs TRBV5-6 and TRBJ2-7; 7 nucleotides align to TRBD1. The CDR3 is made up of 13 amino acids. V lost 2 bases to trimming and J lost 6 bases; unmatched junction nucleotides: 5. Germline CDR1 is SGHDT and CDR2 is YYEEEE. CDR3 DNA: TGTGCCAGCAGCTTTCAGGGGGTAGGCGAGCAGTACGTC. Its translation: CASSFQGVGEQYV.

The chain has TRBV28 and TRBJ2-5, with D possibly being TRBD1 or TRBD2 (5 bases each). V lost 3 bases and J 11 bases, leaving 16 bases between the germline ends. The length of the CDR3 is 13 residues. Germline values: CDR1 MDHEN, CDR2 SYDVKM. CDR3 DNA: TGTGCCAGCAGTTTCGGGACCGCGCAAAGTCAGTACTTC. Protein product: CASSFGTAQSQYF.

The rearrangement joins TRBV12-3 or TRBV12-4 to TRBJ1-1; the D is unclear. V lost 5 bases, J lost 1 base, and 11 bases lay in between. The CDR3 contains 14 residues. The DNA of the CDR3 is TGTGCCAGCAGTGAGGGTAATTGGAACACTGAAGCTTTCTTT. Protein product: CASSEGNWNTEAFF.

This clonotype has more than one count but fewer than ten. The CDR3 is CASSASGGDTQYF. The CDR3 DNA follows: TGCGCCAGCAGCGCTTCAGGGGGAGATACGCAGTATTTT. The V gene is TRBV5-1, the J gene TRBJ2-3; 7 nucleotides match TRBD1. There are 13 residues in the CDR3. Germline CDR1 reads SGHRS; CDR2 reads YFSETQ. Trimming cost V 4 bases and J 5 bases; bases outside gene matches: 4.

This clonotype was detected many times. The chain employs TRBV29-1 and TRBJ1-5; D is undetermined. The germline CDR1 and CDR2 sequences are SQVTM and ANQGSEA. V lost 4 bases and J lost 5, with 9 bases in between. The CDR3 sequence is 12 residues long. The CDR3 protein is CSVGGPDQPQHF. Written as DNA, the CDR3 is TGCAGCGTTGGAGGACCAGATCAGCCCCAGCATTTT.

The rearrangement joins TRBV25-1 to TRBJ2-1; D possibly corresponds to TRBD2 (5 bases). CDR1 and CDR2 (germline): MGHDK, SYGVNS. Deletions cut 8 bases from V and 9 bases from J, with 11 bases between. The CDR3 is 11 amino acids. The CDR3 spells CASGRGGEQFF. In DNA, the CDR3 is TGTGCCAGCGGTAGAGGAGGTGAGCAGTTCTTC. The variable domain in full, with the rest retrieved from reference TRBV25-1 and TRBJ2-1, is EADIYQTPRYLVIGTGKKITLECSQTMGHDKMYWYQQDPGMELHLIHYSYGVNSTEKGDLSSESTVSRIRTEHFPLTLESARPSHTSQYLCASGRGGEQFFGPGTRLTVL.

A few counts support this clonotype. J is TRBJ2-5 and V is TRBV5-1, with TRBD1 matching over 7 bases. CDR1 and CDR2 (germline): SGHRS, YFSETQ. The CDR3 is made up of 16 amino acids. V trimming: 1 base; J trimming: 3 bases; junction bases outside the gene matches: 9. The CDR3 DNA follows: TGCGCCAGCAGCTTGTTGTCGGGGACAGTTAAAGAGACCCAGTACTTC. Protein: CASSLLSGTVKETQYF.

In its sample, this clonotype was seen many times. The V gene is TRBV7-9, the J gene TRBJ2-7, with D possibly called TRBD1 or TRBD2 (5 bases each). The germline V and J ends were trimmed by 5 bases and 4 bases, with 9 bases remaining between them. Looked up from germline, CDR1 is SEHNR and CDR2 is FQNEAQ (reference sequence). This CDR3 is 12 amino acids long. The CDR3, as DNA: TGTGCCAGCAGCCGGGACGGATACGAGCAGTACGTC. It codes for CASSRDGYEQYV.

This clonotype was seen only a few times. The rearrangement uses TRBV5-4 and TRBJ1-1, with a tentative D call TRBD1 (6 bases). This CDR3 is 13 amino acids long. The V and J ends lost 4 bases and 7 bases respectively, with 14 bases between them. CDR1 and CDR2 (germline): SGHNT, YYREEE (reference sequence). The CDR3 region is CASSTPGGREAFF. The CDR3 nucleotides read TGTGCCAGCAGCACCCCGGGGGGGCGTGAAGCTTTCTTT.

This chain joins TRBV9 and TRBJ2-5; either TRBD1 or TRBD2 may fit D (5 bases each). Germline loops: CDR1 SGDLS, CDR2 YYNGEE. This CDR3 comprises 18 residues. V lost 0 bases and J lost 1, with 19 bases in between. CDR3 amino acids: CASSVGLWDARSQETQYF. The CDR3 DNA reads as TGTGCCAGCAGCGTAGGTCTTTGGGACGCAAGGTCCCAAGAGACCCAGTACTTC.

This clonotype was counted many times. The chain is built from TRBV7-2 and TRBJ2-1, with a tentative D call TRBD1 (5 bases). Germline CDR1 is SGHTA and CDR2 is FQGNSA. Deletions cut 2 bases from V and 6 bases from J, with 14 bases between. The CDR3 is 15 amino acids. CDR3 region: CASSLWRRTGNEQFF. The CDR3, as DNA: TGTGCCAGCAGCTTATGGCGCAGAACAGGCAATGAGCAGTTCTTC.

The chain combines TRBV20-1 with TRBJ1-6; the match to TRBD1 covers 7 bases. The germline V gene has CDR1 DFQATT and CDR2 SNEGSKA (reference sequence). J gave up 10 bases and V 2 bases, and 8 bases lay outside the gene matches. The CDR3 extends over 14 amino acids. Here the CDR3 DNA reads TGCAGTGCTAGACCGACAGGGAGGGAATCACCCCTCCACTTT. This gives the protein CSARPTGRESPLHF.

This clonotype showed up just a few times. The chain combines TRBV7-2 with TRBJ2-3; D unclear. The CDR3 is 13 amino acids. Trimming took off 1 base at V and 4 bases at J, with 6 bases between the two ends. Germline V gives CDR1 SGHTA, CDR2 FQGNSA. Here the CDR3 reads CASSLEAPDTQYF. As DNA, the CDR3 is TGTGCCAGCAGCTTAGAGGCCCCAGATACGCAGTATTTT. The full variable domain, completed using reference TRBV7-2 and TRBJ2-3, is GAGVSQSPSNKVTEKGKDVELRCDPISGHTALYWYRQSLGQGLEFLIYFQGNSAPDKSGLPSDRFSAERTGGSVSTLTIQRTQQEDSAVYLCASSLEAPDTQYFGPGTRLTVL.

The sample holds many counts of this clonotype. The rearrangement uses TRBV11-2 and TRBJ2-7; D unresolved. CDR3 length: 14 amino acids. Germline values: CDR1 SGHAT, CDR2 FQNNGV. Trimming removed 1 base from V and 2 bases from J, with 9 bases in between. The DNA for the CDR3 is TGTGCCAGCAGCTTAGCCCCGGTACCCTACGAGCAGTACTTC. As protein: CASSLAPVPYEQYF.

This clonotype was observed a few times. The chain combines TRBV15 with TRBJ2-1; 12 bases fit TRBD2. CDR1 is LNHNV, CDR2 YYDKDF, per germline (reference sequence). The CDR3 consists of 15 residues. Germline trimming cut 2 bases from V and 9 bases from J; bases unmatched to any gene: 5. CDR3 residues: CATSRPSGGATEQFF. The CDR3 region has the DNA TGTGCCACCAGCAGACCTAGCGGGGGGGCCACTGAGCAGTTCTTC.

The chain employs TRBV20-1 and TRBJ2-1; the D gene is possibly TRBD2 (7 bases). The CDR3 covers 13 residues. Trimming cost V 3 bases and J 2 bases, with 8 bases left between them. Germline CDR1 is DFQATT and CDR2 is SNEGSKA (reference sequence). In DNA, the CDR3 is TGCAGTGCTAGCGGGGGGCCCTACAATGAGCAGTTCTTC. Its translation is CSASGGPYNEQFF.

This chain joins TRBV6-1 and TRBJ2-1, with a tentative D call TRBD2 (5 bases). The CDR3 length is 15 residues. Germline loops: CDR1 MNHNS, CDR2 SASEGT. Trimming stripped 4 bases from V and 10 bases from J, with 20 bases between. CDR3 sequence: CASSADRGLLREQFF. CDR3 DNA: TGTGCCAGCAGTGCGGATCGCGGACTCTTGCGGGAGCAGTTCTTC.

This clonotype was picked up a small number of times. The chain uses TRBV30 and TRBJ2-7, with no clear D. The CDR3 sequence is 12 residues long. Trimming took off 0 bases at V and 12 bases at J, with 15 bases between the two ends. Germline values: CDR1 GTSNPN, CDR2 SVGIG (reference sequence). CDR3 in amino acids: CAWSVSSRRPYF. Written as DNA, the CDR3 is TGTGCCTGGAGTGTCTCCAGTCGGCGGCCGTACTTC.

The CDR3, as DNA: TGTGCCAGCAGCCGAGGAGACAGCTACACTGAAGCTTTCTTT. Residues: CASSRGDSYTEAFF. The chain recombines TRBV4-2 with TRBJ1-1, with D perhaps TRBD1 (5 bases). Germline CDR1 LGHNA, CDR2 YNFKEQ. The CDR3 is made up of 14 amino acids. Deletions cut 4 bases from V and 3 bases from J, with 12 bases between.

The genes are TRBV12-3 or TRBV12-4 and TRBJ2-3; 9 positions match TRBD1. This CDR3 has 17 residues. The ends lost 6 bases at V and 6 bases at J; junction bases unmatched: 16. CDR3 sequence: CASSFSAPGQGGDTQYF. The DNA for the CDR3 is TGTGCCAGCAGCTTCTCGGCACCGGGACAGGGTGGGGATACGCAGTATTTT.

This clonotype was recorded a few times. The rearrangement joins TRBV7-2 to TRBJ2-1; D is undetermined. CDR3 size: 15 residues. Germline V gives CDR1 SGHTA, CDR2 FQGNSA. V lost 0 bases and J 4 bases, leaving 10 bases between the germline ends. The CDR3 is CASSLALGPYNEQFF. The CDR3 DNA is TGTGCCAGCAGCTTAGCCTTGGGTCCTTACAATGAGCAGTTCTTC.

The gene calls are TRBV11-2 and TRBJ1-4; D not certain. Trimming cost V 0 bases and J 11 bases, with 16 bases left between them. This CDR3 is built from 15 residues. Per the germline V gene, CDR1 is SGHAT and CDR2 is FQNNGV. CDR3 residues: CASSLDRPPLGKLFF. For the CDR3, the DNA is TGTGCCAGCAGCTTAGATCGCCCCCCTCTTGGCAAACTGTTTTTT.

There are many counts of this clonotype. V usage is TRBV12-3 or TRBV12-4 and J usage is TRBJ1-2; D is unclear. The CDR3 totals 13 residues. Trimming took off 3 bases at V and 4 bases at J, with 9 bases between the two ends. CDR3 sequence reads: CASSFLGTYGYTF. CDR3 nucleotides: TGTGCCAGCAGTTTCTTGGGCACCTATGGCTACACCTTC.

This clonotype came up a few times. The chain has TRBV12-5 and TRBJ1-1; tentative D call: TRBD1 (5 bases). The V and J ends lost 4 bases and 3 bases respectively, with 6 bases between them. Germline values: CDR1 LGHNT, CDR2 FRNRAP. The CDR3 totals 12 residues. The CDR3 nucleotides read TGTGCTAGTGGTTCAGGGTACACTGAAGCTTTCTTT. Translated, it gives CASGSGYTEAFF. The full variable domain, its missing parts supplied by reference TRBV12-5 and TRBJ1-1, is DARVTQTPRHKVTEMGQEVTMRCQPILGHNTVFWYRQTMMQGLELLAYFRNRAPLDDSGMPKDRFSAEMPDATLATLKIQPSEPRDSAVYFCASGSGYTEAFFGQGTRLTVV.

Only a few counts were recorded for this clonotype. CDR3 nucleotides: TGCAGTGCTAGAGATTATAAGAGCGATACGCAGTATTTT. The encoded protein is CSARDYKSDTQYF. The chain uses TRBV20-1 and TRBJ2-3; D is ambiguous. The V gene lost 0 bases and the J gene lost 6 bases, with 10 bases spanning the gap. CDR3 length: 13 residues. Germline values: CDR1 DFQATT, CDR2 SNEGSKA (reference sequence).

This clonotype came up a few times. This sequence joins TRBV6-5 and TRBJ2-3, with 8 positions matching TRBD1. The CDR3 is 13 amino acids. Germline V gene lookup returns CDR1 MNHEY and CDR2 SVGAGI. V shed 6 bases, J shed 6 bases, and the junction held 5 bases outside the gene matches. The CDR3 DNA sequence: TGTGCCAGCAGAATACAGGGGGGCGATACGCAGTATTTT. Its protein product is CASRIQGGDTQYF.

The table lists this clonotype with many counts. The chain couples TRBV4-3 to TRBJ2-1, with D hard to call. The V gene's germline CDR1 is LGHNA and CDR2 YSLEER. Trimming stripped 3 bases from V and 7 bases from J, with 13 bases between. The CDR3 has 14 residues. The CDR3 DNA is TGCGCCAGCAGCCAGGGGTATAGTGGGAATGAGCAGTTCTTC. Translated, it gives CASSQGYSGNEQFF.

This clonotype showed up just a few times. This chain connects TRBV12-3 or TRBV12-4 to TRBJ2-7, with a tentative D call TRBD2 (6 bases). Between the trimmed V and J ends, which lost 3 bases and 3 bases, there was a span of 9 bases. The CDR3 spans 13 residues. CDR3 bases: TGTGCCAGCAGTTTCTGGGGGGACTACGAGCAGTACGTC. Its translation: CASSFWGDYEQYV.

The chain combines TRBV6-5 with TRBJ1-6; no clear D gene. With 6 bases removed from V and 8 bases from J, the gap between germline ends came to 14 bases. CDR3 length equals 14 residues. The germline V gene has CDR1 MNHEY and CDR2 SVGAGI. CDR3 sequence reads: CASRETRRDSPLHF. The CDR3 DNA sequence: TGTGCCAGCAGAGAGACACGGCGGGATTCACCCCTCCACTTT.

The CDR3 sequence: CASSPRGRGGTDTQYF. The CDR3 DNA is TGTGCCAGCAGCCCAAGGGGGCGGGGGGGCACAGATACGCAGTATTTT. The rearrangement joins TRBV9 to TRBJ2-3; D is perhaps TRBD2 (8 bases). The CDR3 loop spans 16 amino acids. Trimming cost V 4 bases and J 1 base, with 16 bases left between them. Germline V gene sequence: CDR1 SGDLS, CDR2 YYNGEE. The full variable domain, its missing parts supplied by reference TRBV9 and TRBJ2-3, is DSGVTQTPKHLITATGQRVTLRCSPRSGDLSVYWYQQSLDQGLQFLIQYYNGEERAKGNILERFSAQQFPDLHSELNLSSLELGDSALYFCASSPRGRGGTDTQYFGPGTRLTVL.